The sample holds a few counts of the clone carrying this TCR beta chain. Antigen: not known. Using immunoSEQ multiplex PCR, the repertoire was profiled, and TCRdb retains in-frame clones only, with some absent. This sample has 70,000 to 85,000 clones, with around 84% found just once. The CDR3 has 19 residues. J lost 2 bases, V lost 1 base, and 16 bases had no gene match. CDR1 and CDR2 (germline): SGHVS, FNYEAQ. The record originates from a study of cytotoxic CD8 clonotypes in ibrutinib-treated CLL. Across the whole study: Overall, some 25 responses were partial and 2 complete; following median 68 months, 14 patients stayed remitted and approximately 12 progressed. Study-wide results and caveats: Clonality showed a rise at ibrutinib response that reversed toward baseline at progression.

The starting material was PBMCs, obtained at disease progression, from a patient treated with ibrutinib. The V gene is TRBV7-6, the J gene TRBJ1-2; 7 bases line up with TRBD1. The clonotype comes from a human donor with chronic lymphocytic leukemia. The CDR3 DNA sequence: TGTGCCAGCAGCTTAGGGATACAGGGTAAAGGACAGGTCAACTATGGCTACACCTTC. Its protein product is CASSLGIQGKGQVNYGYTF. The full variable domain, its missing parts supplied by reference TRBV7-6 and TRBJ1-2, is GAGVSQSPRYKVTKRGQDVALRCDPISGHVSLYWYRQALGQGPEFLTYFNYEAQQDKSGLPNDRFSAERPEGSISTLTIQRTEQRDSAMYRCASSLGIQGKGQVNYGYTFGSGTRLTVV.